This record covers a single T cell receptor (beta chain). What it binds is not known. This sample stems from a study of PD-1 blockade in classical Hodgkin lymphoma. This table comes from immunoSEQ multiplex PCR, and its TCRdb copy is limited to in-frame clones, with some not included. The sample includes 9,500 to 13,000 clones, about 70% of them seen just once. Findings of the study overall: Patients with a complete response exhibited baseline diversity comparable to newly diagnosed patients. Newly diagnosed patients were reported to start with lower TCR diversity than healthy donors. No one has yet defined what causes the repertoire differences, which may be disease activity or prior therapy. By C4D1, diversity of CD4+ TCRs had risen significantly, whereas that of CD8+ TCRs had not.

The time point here: cycle 4 day 1 (C4D1), after more than five weeks of nivolumab. Each patient relapsed following autologous stem cell transplantation, and prior brentuximab vedotin exposure differed. Researchers used magnetic negative selection to pull out pure CD4+ T cells from thawed PBMCs. V lost 1 base and J lost 1, with 8 bases in between. The germline gives CDR1 GTSNPN, CDR2 SVGIG (reference sequence). The CDR3 is 13 residues long. The chain has TRBV30 and TRBJ2-7; no firm D call. The TCR comes from a human donor with classical Hodgkin lymphoma. The specimen was CD4+ T cells from blood, collected before the fourth cycle of nivolumab. DNA for the CDR3: TGTGCCTGGAGTGCGCAGTCATCCTACGAGCAGTACTTC. As protein: CAWSAQSSYEQYF.